In this sample, the clone carrying this T cell receptor (beta chain) turned up many times. The data belong to a study of CD8 T cells in ankylosing spondylitis. This CDR3 has 15 amino acids. The V gene end was trimmed by 3 bases and the J gene end by 2 bases; junction bases not matched to a gene: 2. The germline CDR1 and CDR2 sequences are ENHRY and SYGVKD. TCRdb passed the 5' RACE reads through MiXCR, listing each CDR3 protein once. The table lists some 100,000 distinct CDR3 sequences, roughly 8.3% of them singletons, with 9.9% in the top ten. The receptor was derived from a male donor with ankylosing spondylitis or in good health (not recorded which). Sequenced material: blood, either unsorted or a sorted T cell fraction (not recorded which). The chain couples TRBV10-3 to TRBJ2-3, with TRBD2 matching over 10 bases. The CDR3: CAISDGTSDTDTQYF. CDR3 bases: TGTGCCATCAGTGATGGGACTAGCGACACAGATACGCAGTATTTT.